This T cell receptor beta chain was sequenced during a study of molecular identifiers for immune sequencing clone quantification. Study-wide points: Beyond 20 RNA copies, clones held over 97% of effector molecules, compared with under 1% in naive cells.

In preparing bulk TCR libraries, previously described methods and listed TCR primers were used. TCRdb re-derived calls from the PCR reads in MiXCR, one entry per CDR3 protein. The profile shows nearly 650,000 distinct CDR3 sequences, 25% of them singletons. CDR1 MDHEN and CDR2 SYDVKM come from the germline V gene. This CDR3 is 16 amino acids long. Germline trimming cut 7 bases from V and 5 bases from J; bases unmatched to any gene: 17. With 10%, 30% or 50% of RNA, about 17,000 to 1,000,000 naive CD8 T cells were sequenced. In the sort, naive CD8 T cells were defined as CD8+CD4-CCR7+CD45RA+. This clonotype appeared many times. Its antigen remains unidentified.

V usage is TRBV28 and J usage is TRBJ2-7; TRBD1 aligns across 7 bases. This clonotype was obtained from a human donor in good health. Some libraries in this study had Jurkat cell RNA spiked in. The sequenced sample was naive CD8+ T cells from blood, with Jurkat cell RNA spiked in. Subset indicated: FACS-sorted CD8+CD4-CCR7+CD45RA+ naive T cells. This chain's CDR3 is CASTKPGQAHPDEQYF. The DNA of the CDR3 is TGTGCCAGCACCAAACCCGGACAGGCCCACCCCGACGAGCAGTACTTC. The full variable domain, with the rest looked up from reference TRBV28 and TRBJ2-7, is DVKVTQSSRYLVKRTGEKVFLECVQDMDHENMFWYRQDPGLGLRLIYFSYDVKMKEKGDIPEGYSVSREKKERFSLILESASTNQTSMYLCASTKPGQAHPDEQYFGPGTRLTVT.